The next 29 T cell receptor beta chains were all read from a single sample in a study of blood T cell repertoires in COVID-19. Method: immunoSEQ multiplex PCR; TCRdb's copy keeps in-frame clones and lacks some. The data contain over 450,000 clones, roughly nine tenths of them seen just once; the ten biggest clones take up approximately 0.9%. The material sequenced was peripheral blood. The source is a man aged 18 to 30 with COVID-19, enrolled during active disease.

The chain carries TRBV7-8 and TRBJ2-5; weak D call: TRBD2 (6 bases). The CDR3 loop spans 16 amino acids. Germline V gives CDR1 SGHVS, CDR2 FQNEAQ. V shed 3 bases and J shed 2 bases, with 16 bases lying between them. CDR3 DNA sequence: TGTGCCAGCAGCTTGGGGGGTAGCGGCGATCAAGAGACCCAGTACTTC. The encoded protein is CASSLGGSGDQETQYF.

The chain combines TRBV7-9 with TRBJ2-7; D call uncertain. The length of the CDR3 is 12 residues. Germline-derived CDR1 and CDR2 are SEHNR and FQNEAQ (reference sequence). The ends were cut back, 3 bases at V and 6 bases at J, with 9 bases in the middle. The CDR3 DNA is TGTGCCAGCAGCTTTTCTAAGTCCGAGCAGTACTTC. Its translation is CASSFSKSEQYF.

The chain has TRBV7-8 and TRBJ2-5; D is perhaps TRBD1 (7 bases). Germline-derived CDR1 and CDR2 are SGHVS and FQNEAQ. The CDR3 totals 15 residues. Trimming took 5 bases from V and 1 from J, leaving 14 bases between them. The CDR3 nucleotides read TGTGCCAGCAGCCCAGGGGGGCTCGGCCAAGAGACCCAGTACTTC. It codes for CASSPGGLGQETQYF.

This rearrangement joins TRBV12-5 to TRBJ1-1; unclear D gene. The V end lost 3 bases, the J end lost 1 base, and 9 bases lay between the germline ends. Per germline, CDR1 LGHNT and CDR2 FRNRAP. This CDR3 spans 14 amino acids. CDR3 bases: TGTGCTAGTGGTTTACGAGAGGCGAACACTGAAGCTTTCTTT. Protein product: CASGLREANTEAFF.

The chain recombines TRBV19 with TRBJ2-1; 9 bases fit TRBD2. The V and J ends lost 5 bases and 7 bases, in that order; junction bases with no gene match: 12. In germline, CDR1 is LNHDA, CDR2 SQIVND (reference sequence). CDR3 size: 16 residues. For the CDR3, the DNA is TGTGCCAGTAGTCCCGGGGCTAGCGGGGAGGGGAATGAGCAGTTCTTC. Its protein is CASSPGASGEGNEQFF. Looking up the rest from reference TRBV19 and TRBJ2-1 gives the full variable domain: DGGITQSPKYLFRKEGQNVTLSCEQNLNHDAMYWYRQDPGQGLRLIYYSQIVNDFQKGDIAEGYSVSREKKESFPLTVTSAQKNPTAFYLCASSPGASGEGNEQFFGPGTRLTVL.

The rearrangement uses TRBV19 and TRBJ1-4; D gene unclear. Per germline, CDR1 LNHDA and CDR2 SQIVND (reference sequence). The CDR3 sequence is 13 residues long. Trimming cost V 6 bases and J 6 bases, with 11 bases left between them. CDR3 sequence reads: CASRARRDEKLFF. CDR3 DNA: TGTGCCAGTAGGGCAAGGAGGGATGAAAAACTGTTTTTT.

This chain connects TRBV7-8 to TRBJ2-1; weak D call: TRBD2 (6 bases). CDR1 is SGHVS and CDR2 is FQNEAQ in the germline V gene. The CDR3 totals 16 residues. The V end was cut by 1 base, the J end by 0 bases, with 10 bases between. The DNA for the CDR3 is TGTGCCAGCAGCTTAGTAGCGGATAGCTCCTACAATGAGCAGTTCTTC. This translates into CASSLVADSSYNEQFF.

This clone was seen once. The chain is built from TRBV5-1 and TRBJ2-7, with 8 bases that match TRBD1. The V gene end was trimmed by 3 bases and the J gene end by 2 bases; junction bases not matched to a gene: 4. The length of the CDR3 is 14 residues. Germline CDR1 reads SGHRS; CDR2 reads YFSETQ. The CDR3 spells CASSSTGVTYEQYF. The CDR3 DNA reads TGCGCCAGCAGCTCGACAGGGGTAACCTACGAGCAGTACTTC.

This sequence joins TRBV12-3 or TRBV12-4 and TRBJ2-1; TRBD2 might be the D (6 bases). CDR3 length: 13 amino acids. The ends were cut back, 7 bases at V and 15 bases at J, with 22 bases in the middle. The CDR3 nucleotides are TGTGCCAGCACCCACTTACGGGACTCCGGATGGTTCTTC. Encoded protein: CASTHLRDSGWFF.

Remarks on this clone: The same CDR3 arises from other DNA sequences in this sample as well. V and J are TRBV7-9 and TRBJ1-1; no reliable D call. V was clipped by 1 base and J by 8 bases, with 5 bases between them. The length of the CDR3 is 11 residues. The V gene's germline CDR1 is SEHNR and CDR2 FQNEAQ (reference sequence). The CDR3 sequence: CASSLGQEAFF. The CDR3, as DNA: TGTGCCAGCAGCTTAGGGCAGGAAGCTTTCTTT.

This clone was seen only a few times. This chain links TRBV4-2 with TRBJ2-2; TRBD2 matches at 10 bases. Germline V gene sequence: CDR1 LGHNA, CDR2 YNFKEQ. V dropped 3 bases and J dropped 4; count of bases not matched to a gene: 8. This CDR3 has 17 residues. CDR3 nucleotide sequence: TGTGCCAGCAGCCAGTACCTAGCGGGAGACGGCACCGGGGAGCTGTTTTTT. It is translated as CASSQYLAGDGTGELFF.

The genes are TRBV24-1 and TRBJ2-2, with 9 bases matching TRBD1. CDR1 and CDR2 from the germline V gene are KGHDR and SFDVKD. This CDR3 contains 17 residues. The junction had 13 bases not matched to a gene; V was cut back by 9 bases and J by 3 bases. CDR3: CATRLFLWDRDTGELFF. The CDR3 coding sequence is TGTGCCACCCGACTCTTTCTATGGGACAGGGACACCGGGGAGCTGTTTTTT.

V and J are TRBV5-4 and TRBJ1-1; TRBD1 matches 7 bases. From germline, CDR1 is SGHNT and CDR2 YYREEE (reference sequence). The CDR3 totals 17 residues. V trimming: 3 bases; J trimming: 1 base; junction bases outside the gene matches: 12. CDR3 sequence: CASSSRLGRGKNTEAFF. CDR3 nucleotide sequence: TGTGCCAGCAGCTCACGGCTTGGCAGGGGGAAGAACACTGAAGCTTTCTTT.

The chain couples TRBV6-1 to TRBJ2-7; D remains unclear. The CDR3 sequence is 14 residues long. Trimming took off 2 bases at V and 3 bases at J, with 11 bases between the two ends. The germline CDR1 and CDR2 sequences are MNHNS and SASEGT. CDR3: CASSEIASDYEQYF. For the CDR3, the DNA is TGTGCCAGCAGTGAAATTGCGTCCGACTACGAGCAGTACTTC.

The rearrangement uses TRBV27 and TRBJ2-1, with 11 bases aligning to TRBD2. CDR3 length equals 17 residues. V was clipped by 5 bases and J by 4 bases; unmatched bases: 10. Germline V CDR1 and CDR2: MNHEY, SMNVEV (reference sequence). DNA of the CDR3: TGTGCCAGCAGTCTACAACTAGCGGGGGCCGGGTACAATGAGCAGTTCTTC. This codes for CASSLQLAGAGYNEQFF.

The chain couples TRBV10-3 to TRBJ1-5; D is ambiguous. V was shortened by 10 bases and J by 2 bases, with 12 bases between the two germline ends. This CDR3 region has 13 residues. Germline CDR1 and CDR2: ENHRY and SYGVKD. In nucleotides, the CDR3 is TGTGCCACCGGCGGCCGTCGCAATCAGCCCCAGCATTTT. Protein sequence: CATGGRRNQPQHF.

Here the CDR3 DNA reads TGTGCCAGCAGCTTAGTAGGCAGGCCTTCGAAGCAGTTCTTC. Protein sequence: CASSLVGRPSKQFF. The V and J genes are TRBV7-2 and TRBJ2-1; D uncertain. Trimming removed 1 base from V and 11 bases from J, with 15 bases in between. Germline V gives CDR1 SGHTA, CDR2 FQGNSA. The CDR3 is made up of 14 amino acids.

In this sample, this clone turned up once. This chain connects TRBV6-1 to TRBJ1-4, with 8 bases fitting TRBD1. Germline V gives CDR1 MNHNS, CDR2 SASEGT. V lost 3 bases, J lost 6 bases, and 6 bases stayed unmatched. The CDR3 has 15 amino acids. The CDR3 DNA reads TGTGCCAGCAGTGACCGTACAGGGGGGTATGAAAAACTGTTTTTT. Translation: CASSDRTGGYEKLFF.

This clone was seen just once. J is TRBJ2-1 and V is TRBV12-3 or TRBV12-4; D might be TRBD1 (5 bases). V shed 3 bases and J shed 10 bases, with 10 bases lying between them. The CDR3 consists of 12 residues. Here the CDR3 DNA reads TGTGCCAGCAGTTTCCCTGACAGCGAGCAGTTCTTC. Protein: CASSFPDSEQFF.

The chain uses TRBV21-1 and TRBJ2-7; the table's D call TRBD1 went unverified against the DNA. TRBV21-1 is noted as a pseudogene. CDR3 length: 16 residues. The CDR3 DNA is TGTGCCAGCAGCAAAAGTACCGGACAGGGTTACAACGAGCAGTACTTC. Amino acids: CASSKSTGQGYNEQYF.

CDR3 sequence: CSVDSPSGGGYNEQFF. The CDR3 bases are TGCAGCGTTGATTCCCCTAGCGGGGGGGGATACAATGAGCAGTTCTTC. V gene TRBV29-1 combines with J gene TRBJ2-1; TRBD2 matches 12 bases. Per germline, CDR1 SQVTM and CDR2 ANQGSEA. The CDR3 extends over 16 amino acids. The J segment lost 4 bases and the V segment lost 3 bases, leaving 7 bases of the junction unmatched.

CDR3 nucleotides: TGTGCCAGCAGTTACGGAGATCGAGAGACCCAGTACTTC. This encodes CASSYGDRETQYF. The chain combines TRBV6-5 with TRBJ2-5; D unclear. CDR3 size: 13 residues. V lost 2 bases to trimming and J lost 4 bases, with 8 bases between them. Germline V lookup: CDR1 MNHEY, CDR2 SVGAGI.

The rearrangement joins TRBV2 to TRBJ2-1; no definite D call. The CDR3 totals 12 residues. Trimming shortened V by 2 bases and J by 6 bases, and 5 bases separated the two germline ends. In germline, CDR1 is SNHLY, CDR2 FYNNEI. The CDR3 DNA reads as TGTGCCAGCAGTGAACTCCTCAATGAGCAGTTCTTC. It specifies CASSELLNEQFF.

In nucleotides, the CDR3 is TGTGCCAGTAGTACGACGGGAAGCTCCTACGAGCAGTACTTC. As protein: CASSTTGSSYEQYF. This chain uses TRBV19 with TRBJ2-7; D is possibly TRBD2 (5 bases). The length of the CDR3 is 14 residues. Germline lookup yields CDR1 LNHDA and CDR2 SQIVND (reference sequence). Trimming took off 4 bases at V and 0 bases at J, with 10 bases between the two ends.

The V call is TRBV5-4, the J call TRBJ2-2, with TRBD1 matching 9 bases. CDR1 SGHNT and CDR2 YYREEE come from the germline V gene (reference sequence). Trimming took 3 bases from V and 0 from J; bases not matched to a gene: 12. The CDR3 is 19 amino acids. The CDR3 region has the DNA TGTGCCAGCAGCTCTGATGGCGAGGGGACAGGGACGAACACCGGGGAGCTGTTTTTT. Translating gives CASSSDGEGTGTNTGELFF. The full variable domain, in which reference TRBV5-4 and TRBJ2-2 provide the parts outside the CDR3, is ETGVTQSPTHLIKTRGQQVTLRCSSQSGHNTVSWYQQALGQGPQFIFQYYREEENGRGNFPPRFSGLQFPNYSSELNVNALELDDSALYLCASSSDGEGTGTNTGELFFGEGSRLTVL.

The sample holds a few counts of this clone. The J gene is TRBJ2-7, the V gene TRBV11-2; the match to TRBD1 covers 8 bases. The V gene's germline CDR1 is SGHAT and CDR2 FQNNGV. J gave up 3 bases and V 9 bases, and 4 bases lay outside the gene matches. The CDR3 is 12 amino acids. CDR3 in DNA: TGTGCCAGAGAGGACAGGGACTACGAGCAGTACTTC. Its protein is CAREDRDYEQYF.

The chain employs TRBV19 and TRBJ1-2, with TRBD1 matching 7 bases. Trimming cost V 6 bases and J 6 bases; bases outside gene matches: 7. The germline V gene has CDR1 LNHDA and CDR2 SQIVND (reference sequence). The CDR3 has 13 residues. This CDR3 reads CASRTGTANGYTF. The CDR3 DNA sequence: TGTGCCAGTAGGACCGGGACAGCAAATGGCTACACCTTC.

This clone appeared a single time. V gene TRBV7-2 combines with J gene TRBJ2-7; the match to TRBD2 covers 7 bases. This CDR3 is built from 15 residues. Germline CDR1 reads SGHTA; CDR2 reads FQGNSA. The J segment lost 2 bases and the V segment lost 1 base, leaving 5 bases of the junction unmatched. CDR3 residues: CASSLVIGGTYEQYF. Written as DNA, the CDR3 is TGTGCCAGCAGCTTAGTGATCGGGGGGACCTACGAGCAGTACTTC.

The chain combines TRBV11-3 with TRBJ1-1, with 7 nucleotides matching TRBD1. The CDR3 runs 16 residues. V was clipped by 3 bases and J by 0 bases; unmatched bases: 7. CDR1 and CDR2 from the germline V gene are SGHNT and YENEEA. CDR3 loop: CASSFTTGYMNTEAFF. The CDR3 DNA is TGTGCCAGCAGCTTCACGACAGGGTACATGAACACTGAAGCTTTCTTT.